This paragraph reports one T cell receptor (beta chain). Its antigen remains unidentified. Sampled while nominally healthy, donors likely had unrecorded immune exposures. The PCR employed 60 Vbeta primers together with 13 Jbeta primers. Clones were read by immunoSEQ multiplex PCR, and TCRdb kept only the in-frame ones, dropping some. The sample carries around 130,000 clones, roughly 79% recorded once. The data derive from a study of cytomegalovirus exposure and HLA in healthy donors. On the study more broadly: Earlier work reported 100 million to 130 million unique TCR beta sequences from 170 million or so T cells. Study-wide points: Available immune exposure information covered CMV serostatus only.

Sequencing input: PBMCs. This clonotype originated in a woman aged 18-29 years in good health and CMV-seronegative.

CDR3 in DNA: TGTGCCAGCAGTTACGAGGCGGGGGGATTCAATGAGCAGTTCTTC. Its protein is CASSYEAGGFNEQFF. The V and J genes are TRBV6-5 and TRBJ2-1; 8 bases map to TRBD2. The CDR3 consists of 15 residues. V was clipped by 2 bases and J by 6 bases; unmatched bases: 6. CDR1 and CDR2 (germline): MNHEY, SVGAGI.